The 13 T cell receptor beta chains reported below all come from one sample, sequenced in a study. Each CDR3 protein is one row after TCRdb ran MiXCR on the 5' RACE reads. The sample carries about 32,000 distinct CDR3 sequences, 25% to 30% recorded once. Treg sorting used a CD4+CD25+CD127-/low gate. Sequencing input: tumor-infiltrating Tregs sorted from the breast tumor. These TCRs come from a female donor with breast cancer.

There are many counts of this clonotype. The chain couples TRBV12-3 or TRBV12-4 to TRBJ2-5; TRBD2 agrees at 13 bases. J lost 4 bases, V lost 2 bases, and 7 bases had no gene match. The CDR3 sequence is 17 residues long. Here the CDR3 reads CASSLNGLAGEGETQYF. The CDR3 DNA sequence: TGTGCCAGCAGTTTAAATGGACTAGCGGGAGAGGGAGAGACCCAGTACTTC.

Of note for this clonotype: A read error may account for a junction end that differs from germline. The chain recombines TRBV5-1 with TRBJ2-5; 7 positions match TRBD1. The CDR3 contains 15 residues. The germline CDR1 and CDR2 sequences are SGHRS and YFSETQ. The CDR3 DNA reads as TGCGCCAGCGGCTTGGAAAGGACAGGTCTGGAGACCCAGTACTTC. This codes for CASGLERTGLETQYF.

This clonotype came up many times. CDR3 in amino acids: CASSSRDRGPYDYGYTF. The CDR3 DNA sequence: TGTGCCAGCAGTAGCCGGGACAGGGGGCCCTATGACTATGGCTACACCTTC. The V gene is TRBV12-3 or TRBV12-4, the J gene TRBJ1-2; 12 nucleotides agree with TRBD1. The CDR3 is made up of 17 amino acids. The V segment lost 5 bases and the J segment 3 bases; nucleotides outside the gene matches: 10.

V and J are TRBV28 and TRBJ1-5, with D hard to call. The CDR3 is 15 residues long. Trimming left V 4 bases short and J 2 bases short, with 12 bases between. The germline V gene encodes CDR1 MDHEN and CDR2 SYDVKM. The CDR3 nucleotides read TGTGCCAGCAGTTCCGCAGGTTCAGGCAATCAGCCCCAGCATTTT. As protein: CASSSAGSGNQPQHF.

The chain joins TRBV7-9 to TRBJ1-2; 7 nucleotides match TRBD1. Germline loops: CDR1 SEHNR, CDR2 FQNEAQ (reference sequence). This CDR3 has 13 amino acids. Trimming cost V 4 bases and J 7 bases; bases outside gene matches: 6. The CDR3 nucleotides are TGTGCCAGCAGCTCGGACAGGACGGGTGGCTACACCTTC. Protein: CASSSDRTGGYTF.

This clonotype has a handful of counts. The rearrangement uses TRBV30 and TRBJ1-5; 7 bases align to TRBD1. CDR1 is GTSNPN, CDR2 SVGIG, per germline (reference sequence). This CDR3 has 13 amino acids. J was trimmed by 2 bases and V by 5 bases; bases with no gene match: 3. CDR3 nucleotides: TGTGCCTGGTCCGGGACAGGCAATCAGCCCCAGCATTTT. Amino acid sequence: CAWSGTGNQPQHF.

The V gene is TRBV3-1, the J gene TRBJ2-7; D may be TRBD1 (6 bases). Germline loops: CDR1 LGHDT, CDR2 YNNKEL (reference sequence). The CDR3 runs 13 residues. Trimming removed 5 bases at V and 1 base at J, with 9 bases between. DNA for the CDR3: TGTGCCAGCAGCGGGGGCCGATCCTACGAGCAGTACTTC. Protein: CASSGGRSYEQYF.

With respect to this clonotype: The conserved closing phenylalanine or tryptophan is absent in this CDR3, likely reflecting a read error. The J gene is TRBJ2-1, the V gene TRBV19; TRBD2 agrees at 8 bases. Germline loops: CDR1 LNHDA, CDR2 SQIVND (reference sequence). The CDR3 has 18 residues. V lost 2 bases, J lost 0 bases, and 9 bases stayed unmatched. In nucleotides, the CDR3 is TGTGCCAGTAGTATACAACGGACTAGCCGAAGCTCCTACAATGAGCAGTTCTAC. It translates to CASSIQRTSRSSYNEQFY.

Comment on this clonotype: Since the CDR3 does not end with the conserved phenylalanine or tryptophan, this likely comes from a read error. V usage is TRBV29-1 and J usage is TRBJ1-5, with 10 bases lining up with TRBD1. Germline V gene sequence: CDR1 SQVTM, CDR2 ANQGSEA. The CDR3 has 15 residues. Losses at the gene ends were 4 bases for V and 2 bases for J; bases not matched to a gene: 5. The CDR3 DNA reads TGCAGCGTTGCTCTGACAGGGGGCGGCAATCAGCCCCAGCATCTC. Translating it yields CSVALTGGGNQPQHL.

This chain links TRBV30 with TRBJ2-1; TRBD2 matches at 9 bases. The junction had 11 bases not matched to a gene; V was cut back by 1 base and J by 4 bases. The V gene's germline CDR1 is GTSNPN and CDR2 SVGIG (reference sequence). The CDR3 has 17 amino acids. Here the CDR3 reads CAWSANSGGKSYNEQFF. The CDR3 DNA follows: TGTGCCTGGAGTGCGAATAGCGGGGGAAAGTCTTACAATGAGCAGTTCTTC.

This clonotype appeared a single time. Since a much larger clone is just one base distant, this may be a read error. The J gene is TRBJ1-2, the V gene TRBV6-1, with D unresolved. Trimming removed 10 bases from V and 2 bases from J, with 11 bases in between. This CDR3 is 12 amino acids long. The germline CDR1 and CDR2 sequences are MNHNS and SASEGT. The CDR3, as DNA: TGTGCCACTGAGCTTGGGAACTATGGCTACACCTTC. Translation gives CATELGNYGYTF.

This clonotype was seen only a few times. This chain connects TRBV28 to TRBJ1-5, with TRBD1 matching 7 bases. This CDR3 spans 15 amino acids. Germline CDR1 is MDHEN and CDR2 is SYDVKM. The V and J ends lost 6 bases and 2 bases, in that order; junction bases with no gene match: 7. The CDR3 DNA reads as TGTGCCAGCAGAAACCGACAGGGTGGCAATCAGCCCCAGCATTTT. Amino acids: CASRNRQGGNQPQHF.

The chain has TRBV19 and TRBJ2-7, with TRBD1 matching 7 bases. CDR1 LNHDA and CDR2 SQIVND come from the germline V gene (reference sequence). The V and J ends lost 5 bases and 2 bases, in that order; junction bases with no gene match: 6. The CDR3 runs to 14 residues. The CDR3 region is CASSHRGRTYEQYF. The DNA of the CDR3 is TGTGCCAGTAGTCACAGGGGTAGGACCTACGAGCAGTACTTC.